A selection of T cell receptor beta chains follows, all from one sample in a study of blood T cell repertoires in COVID-19. Here immunoSEQ multiplex PCR was the method, and the copy in TCRdb shows in-frame clones only, minus some. The table records about 290,000 clones, 75% to 90% of them present only once. The material sequenced was peripheral blood. These receptors came from a man in his forties with acute or convalescent COVID-19. CDR3s include the opening cysteine and the closing phenylalanine or tryptophan. A D gene is named only where the DNA matches it firmly. A clone size is listed for some rows: how often the clone was seen (once, few, many), or a class if it is expanded.

J gene: TRBJ2-1
CDR3 length: 15
V gene: TRBV7-9
D gene: .
clone size: .
CDR3 DNA: TGTGCCAGCAGCTTAACCCTCTGGTCAGACAATGAGCAGTTCTTC
CDR3 protein: CASSLTLWSDNEQFF

J gene: TRBJ2-1
CDR3 length: 15
V gene: TRBV19
D gene: TRBD2
clone size: .
CDR3 DNA: TGTGCCAGTAGACAGCGGGGGGGCTTCTACAATGAGCAGTTCTTC
CDR3 protein: CASRQRGGFYNEQFF

J gene: TRBJ2-7
CDR3 length: 15
V gene: TRBV2
D gene: .
clone size: once
CDR3 DNA: TGTGCCAGCAGTACCCACCGGGGACTCTCCTACGAGCAGTACTTC
CDR3 protein: CASSTHRGLSYEQYF

J gene: TRBJ2-7
CDR3 length: 14
V gene: TRBV19
D gene: TRBD2
clone size: .
CDR3 DNA: TGTGCCAGTAGTAGGACTAGCGGGGCCTACGAGCAGTACTTC
CDR3 protein: CASSRTSGAYEQYF

J gene: TRBJ1-2
CDR3 length: 13
V gene: TRBV12-3/TRBV12-4
D gene: TRBD1
clone size: .
CDR3 DNA: TGTGCCAGCAGTAACAGGGGTAGCTATGGCTACACCTTC
CDR3 protein: CASSNRGSYGYTF

J gene: TRBJ2-2
CDR3 length: 16
V gene: TRBV12-5
D gene: TRBD2
clone size: few
CDR3 DNA: TGTGCTAGTGGGACCGGGGCGGGGGTTAACACCGGGGAGCTGTTTTTT
CDR3 protein: CASGTGAGVNTGELFF

J gene: TRBJ1-2
CDR3 length: 17
V gene: TRBV5-1
D gene: .
clone size: .
CDR3 DNA: TGCGCCAGCAGCCCCCAACGAACGGGGGGGGGAAACTATGGCTACACCTTC
CDR3 protein: CASSPQRTGGGNYGYTF

J gene: TRBJ1-3
CDR3 length: 13
V gene: TRBV11-2
D gene: .
clone size: .
CDR3 DNA: TGTGCCAGCAGCTTCACGGGGTGGAACACCATATATTTT
CDR3 protein: CASSFTGWNTIYF

J gene: TRBJ1-2
CDR3 length: 15
V gene: TRBV18
D gene: .
clone size: .
CDR3 DNA: TGTGCCAGCTCACCAGGAGTGGCAGAACACTATGGCTACACCTTC
CDR3 protein: CASSPGVAEHYGYTF

J gene: TRBJ1-4
CDR3 length: 17
V gene: TRBV5-1
D gene: TRBD1
clone size: .
CDR3 DNA: TGCGCCAGCAGCCTAGGACAGGGGCCTTACGGTAATGAAAAACTGTTTTTT
CDR3 protein: CASSLGQGPYGNEKLFF

J gene: TRBJ1-2
CDR3 length: 14
V gene: TRBV7-9
D gene: .
clone size: once
CDR3 DNA: TGTGCCAGCAGCTCAGCGGGGGGGAACTATGGCTACACCTTC
CDR3 protein: CASSSAGGNYGYTF

J gene: TRBJ1-1
CDR3 length: 13
V gene: TRBV7-9
D gene: .
clone size: .
CDR3 DNA: TGTGCCAGCAGCTGGGGGGTGAGGACTGAAGCTTTCTTT
CDR3 protein: CASSWGVRTEAFF

J gene: TRBJ2-7
CDR3 length: 14
V gene: TRBV2
D gene: .
clone size: .
CDR3 DNA: TGTGCCAGCAGTGCTGGGGGCCTATCCTACGAGCAGTACTTC
CDR3 protein: CASSAGGLSYEQYF

J gene: TRBJ1-1
CDR3 length: 14
V gene: TRBV6-5
D gene: TRBD1
clone size: .
CDR3 DNA: TGTGCCAGCAAGGGACAGCTCATGAACACTGAAGCTTTCTTT
CDR3 protein: CASKGQLMNTEAFF

J gene: TRBJ2-7
CDR3 length: 13
V gene: TRBV6-5
D gene: .
clone size: .
CDR3 DNA: TGTGCCAGCAGCACCGGGACACTCTACGAGCAGTACTTC
CDR3 protein: CASSTGTLYEQYF

J gene: TRBJ2-7
CDR3 length: 15
V gene: TRBV4-1
D gene: .
clone size: .
CDR3 DNA: TGCGCCAGCAGCCAAGAGGGGGGTTGGCTGGGCGAGCAGTACTTC
CDR3 protein: CASSQEGGWLGEQYF

J gene: TRBJ1-1
CDR3 length: 15
V gene: TRBV5-4
D gene: .
clone size: .
CDR3 DNA: TGTGCCAGCAGCTTGGACATCTCTGGGAACACTGAAGCTTTCTTT
CDR3 protein: CASSLDISGNTEAFF

J gene: TRBJ1-6
CDR3 length: 15
V gene: TRBV7-2
D gene: .
clone size: .
CDR3 DNA: TGTGCCAGCAGCTTAGCGTCAAAAAGGGGCTCACCCCTCCACTTT
CDR3 protein: CASSLASKRGSPLHF

J gene: TRBJ1-1
CDR3 length: 11
V gene: TRBV11-2
D gene: TRBD1
clone size: .
CDR3 DNA: TGTGCCAGCAGCGAAGACAGGGCGGCTTTCTTT
CDR3 protein: CASSEDRAAFF

J gene: TRBJ1-5
CDR3 length: 13
V gene: TRBV5-8
D gene: .
clone size: .
CDR3 DNA: TGTGCCAGCAGCTTGCCCGGGAGTCAGCCCCAGCATTTT
CDR3 protein: CASSLPGSQPQHF

J gene: TRBJ2-1
CDR3 length: 11
V gene: TRBV24-1
D gene: .
clone size: .
CDR3 DNA: TGTGCCACCAGTATTACAGGGGAGCAGTTCTTC
CDR3 protein: CATSITGEQFF

J gene: TRBJ1-3
CDR3 length: 14
V gene: TRBV11-2
D gene: .
clone size: .
CDR3 DNA: TGTGCCAGCAGCTTAATCCGGTCTGGAAACACCATATATTTT
CDR3 protein: CASSLIRSGNTIYF

J gene: TRBJ1-5
CDR3 length: 16
V gene: TRBV16
D gene: .
clone size: .
CDR3 DNA: TGTGCCAGCAGCCACTCGGGGAGGGATTTCAATCAGCCCCAGCATTTT
CDR3 protein: CASSHSGRDFNQPQHF

J gene: TRBJ2-7
CDR3 length: 15
V gene: TRBV7-6
D gene: TRBD1
clone size: .
CDR3 DNA: TGTGCCAGCAGCCCTAGGGACAGGGGCTTCAACGAGCAGTACTTC
CDR3 protein: CASSPRDRGFNEQYF

J gene: TRBJ1-1
CDR3 length: 12
V gene: TRBV29-1
D gene: .
clone size: .
CDR3 DNA: TGCAGCGTTGATAGATCTAACACTGAAGCTTTCTTT
CDR3 protein: CSVDRSNTEAFF

J gene: TRBJ2-7
CDR3 length: 13
V gene: TRBV12-3/TRBV12-4
D gene: TRBD2
clone size: .
CDR3 DNA: TGTGCCAGCAGTCTGCGGGGGGGCTACGAGCAGTACTTC
CDR3 protein: CASSLRGGYEQYF

J gene: TRBJ1-3
CDR3 length: 16
V gene: TRBV15
D gene: TRBD1
clone size: .
CDR3 DNA: TGTGCCACCAGCAGAGAGACAGGGAACTCTGGAAACACCATATATTTT
CDR3 protein: CATSRETGNSGNTIYF

J gene: TRBJ1-6
CDR3 length: 16
V gene: TRBV5-6
D gene: TRBD1
clone size: .
CDR3 DNA: TGTGCCAGCAGCTCGCTACAGGGGGCGCGAAATTCACCCCTCCACTTT
CDR3 protein: CASSSLQGARNSPLHF

J gene: TRBJ2-7
CDR3 length: 15
V gene: TRBV9
D gene: .
clone size: .
CDR3 DNA: TGTGCCAGCAGCCCTAGAGGACAGTCACGAGACGAGCAGTACTTC
CDR3 protein: CASSPRGQSRDEQYF

J gene: TRBJ2-2
CDR3 length: 16
V gene: TRBV4-2
D gene: .
clone size: .
CDR3 DNA: TGTGCCAGCAGCCCCTCCGGACAGTCGAACACCGGGGAGCTGTTTTTT
CDR3 protein: CASSPSGQSNTGELFF

J gene: TRBJ1-6
CDR3 length: 17
V gene: TRBV7-9
D gene: TRBD1
clone size: .
CDR3 DNA: TGTGCCAGCAGCTTATTGACCGGGGGACAGGGCAATTCACCCCTCCACTTT
CDR3 protein: CASSLLTGGQGNSPLHF

J gene: TRBJ2-1
CDR3 length: 17
V gene: TRBV18
D gene: TRBD1
clone size: few
CDR3 DNA: TGTGCCAGCTCACCACCAGGACAGGGGGCGATAGCCAATGAGCAGTTCTTC
CDR3 protein: CASSPPGQGAIANEQFF

J gene: TRBJ1-2
CDR3 length: 14
V gene: TRBV5-6
D gene: TRBD1
clone size: few
CDR3 DNA: TGTGCCAGCAGTTGGACAGGTGTGCCCTATGGCTACACCTTC
CDR3 protein: CASSWTGVPYGYTF

J gene: TRBJ2-2
CDR3 length: 14
V gene: TRBV5-1
D gene: .
clone size: .
CDR3 DNA: TGCGCCAGCAGCTTGGAAACAGGGACCGGGGAGCTGTTTTTT
CDR3 protein: CASSLETGTGELFF

J gene: TRBJ2-1
CDR3 length: 13
V gene: TRBV19
D gene: .
clone size: .
CDR3 DNA: TGTGCCAGTAGTTCCCTAGCCTACAATGAGCAGTTCTTC
CDR3 protein: CASSSLAYNEQFF

J gene: TRBJ1-2
CDR3 length: 14
V gene: TRBV11-2
D gene: .
clone size: .
CDR3 DNA: TGTGCCAGCAGCCCTAGCGGCAGATCCTATGGCTACACCTTC
CDR3 protein: CASSPSGRSYGYTF

J gene: TRBJ2-6
CDR3 length: 16
V gene: TRBV7-3
D gene: .
clone size: once
CDR3 DNA: TGTGCCAGCAGCCCCCCCGGGGGGCGTGGGGCCAACGTCCTGACTTTC
CDR3 protein: CASSPPGGRGANVLTF

J gene: TRBJ2-2
CDR3 length: 14
V gene: TRBV11-2
D gene: .
clone size: .
CDR3 DNA: TGTGCCAGCAGCTTAGTGCGGGCAACCGGGGAGCTGTTTTTT
CDR3 protein: CASSLVRATGELFF

J gene: TRBJ1-1
CDR3 length: 15
V gene: TRBV2
D gene: .
clone size: .
CDR3 DNA: TGTGCCAGCAGTGGGACAGCTTCGGTGAACACTGAAGCTTTCTTT
CDR3 protein: CASSGTASVNTEAFF

J gene: TRBJ1-1
CDR3 length: 16
V gene: TRBV6-2/TRBV6-3
D gene: .
clone size: .
CDR3 DNA: TGTGCCAGCAGTTACTTCTCGAAACAGGGGAACACTGAAGCTTTCTTT
CDR3 protein: CASSYFSKQGNTEAFF

J gene: TRBJ2-7
CDR3 length: 15
V gene: TRBV3-1/TRBV3-2
D gene: .
clone size: .
CDR3 DNA: TGTGCCAGCAGCCCCACCGGGTCTCCATTCTACGAGCAGTACTTC
CDR3 protein: CASSPTGSPFYEQYF

J gene: TRBJ1-2
CDR3 length: 15
V gene: TRBV4-2
D gene: .
clone size: .
CDR3 DNA: TGTGCCAGCAGCCAAGACAGGGTTGCTAACTATGGCTACACCTTC
CDR3 protein: CASSQDRVANYGYTF

J gene: TRBJ2-1
CDR3 length: 14
V gene: TRBV5-1
D gene: TRBD2
clone size: .
CDR3 DNA: TGCGCCAGCTCCTCTAGCGGGGTTGGCGGTGAGCAGTTCTTC
CDR3 protein: CASSSSGVGGEQFF